The subject of this entry is one T cell receptor (beta chain). The sample's time point: baseline, week 1 (first vaccination visit). Treatment denoted: pre-vaccination baseline after standard-of-care therapy. New WHO grade 3 or 4 IDH1-mutant, ATRX-lost astrocytomas were present in all donors. Only in-frame clones appear in the TCRdb table, and some are missing; sequencing was by immunoSEQ multiplex PCR. Among 75,000 to 100,000 clones, about 87% were seen once, and the ten largest hold less than 0.65%. V was clipped by 7 bases and J by 0 bases, with 7 bases between them. The CDR3 consists of 12 residues. The V gene's germline CDR1 is MDHEN and CDR2 SYDVKM. This record belongs to a study of a mutant IDH1 vaccine in newly diagnosed glioma.

Sequenced material: PBMCs, taken from a glioma patient treated with radiotherapy, temozolomide or both. The genes are TRBV28 and TRBJ2-7, with D unresolved. This clonotype was sampled from a woman aged 45-59 years with glioma. The CDR3 DNA sequence: TGTGCCAGCACAACCAGCTCCTACGAGCAGTACTTC. Translated, it gives CASTTSSYEQYF.